These 15 T cell receptor beta chains share one sample of origin, sequenced in a study of tumor and adjacent non-tumor tissue in lung cancer. TCRbeta libraries were built with three rounds of nested PCR, modified from ARM-PCR. TCRdb used MiXCR to reprocess the multiplex PCR reads, holding one entry per CDR3 protein. The repertoire holds roughly 120,000 distinct CDR3 sequences, with approximately 84% as singletons. RNA was extracted from bulk tissue without any cell sorting. The sequencing sample was made of lung tumor tissue. The receptor set was obtained from a man between 65 and 85 years old with non-small cell lung cancer.

This clonotype appeared once. Because the CDR3 is missing its conserved closing phenylalanine or tryptophan, this is likely a read error. CDR3 loop: CANSYFAGPNYGYTV. CDR3 DNA: TGTGCCAACAGTTACTTTGCGGGGCCTAACTATGGCTACACCGTC. J is TRBJ1-2 and V is TRBV6-5; D is perhaps TRBD1 (5 bases). This CDR3 region has 15 residues. Germline CDR1 MNHEY, CDR2 SVGAGI.

A single count supports this clonotype. At one boundary the junction diverges from the germline segment, which might be a read error. This sequence joins TRBV5-4 and TRBJ2-2, with 8 bases identical to TRBD1. CDR1 and CDR2 from the germline V gene are SGHNT and YYREEE (reference sequence). This CDR3 contains 14 residues. The CDR3 region is CASGLDRDSGVLLF. CDR3 DNA: TGTGCCAGCGGCTTGGACAGGGACTCCGGGGTGCTGCTTTTT.

Of note for this clonotype: With a much larger clone just one base away, this may be a read error. This chain links TRBV28 with TRBJ1-2; D gene uncertain. The CDR3 extends over 11 amino acids. Germline assignment: CDR1 MDHEN and CDR2 SYDVKM. The CDR3 DNA is TGTCCCAGCAGTCCCCGACTCGGCTACACCTTC. Encoded protein: CPSSPRLGYTF.

Worth noting for this clonotype: At one of its ends the junction is not consistent with the germline gene, which may arise from a read error. V gene TRBV10-3 combines with J gene TRBJ2-7; 7 positions agree with TRBD2. The CDR3 extends over 14 amino acids. Germline V gene lookup returns CDR1 ENHRY and CDR2 SYGVKD. CDR3 nucleotides: TGTACCATAAGTGGGGACTACACTTCCTACCAGCAGTACTTC. Translated: CTISGDYTSYQQYF.

As to this clonotype: The CDR3 does not close with the conserved phenylalanine or tryptophan, likely indicating a read error. No DNA is shown, since the ends of the CDR3 on it are uncertain; the CDR3 is the one TCRdb lists. V gene TRBV6-6 combines with J gene TRBJ1-1; no check of the table's D call, TRBD1, against the DNA was made. Germline CDR1 MNHNY, CDR2 SVGAGI (reference sequence). The CDR3 length equals 14 residues, ends included. CDR3 sequence reads: CASSVGLLNTEAFI.

Note on this clonotype: A much larger clone differs by one base, so this may be a read error. V is TRBV7-8 and J is TRBJ2-7; 9 bases fit TRBD2. Looked up from germline, CDR1 is SGHVS and CDR2 is FQNEAQ. The CDR3 runs to 16 residues. The CDR3: CASSLNLAGAFYEQHF. DNA for the CDR3: TGTGCCAGCAGCTTGAATTTAGCGGGGGCCTTCTACGAGCAGCACTTC.

With respect to this clonotype: Because it lacks the conserved phenylalanine or tryptophan at the end, this CDR3 is likely a read error. The gene calls are TRBV6-2 or TRBV6-3 and TRBJ1-1, with 7 bases identical to TRBD1. The germline V gene has CDR1 MNHEY and CDR2 SVGEGT. The V gene end was trimmed by 6 bases and the J gene end by 4 bases; junction bases not matched to a gene: 2. CDR3 length equals 12 residues. CDR3 protein: CASRDRSTEAFI. In DNA, the CDR3 is TGTGCCAGCAGGGACAGGAGCACTGAAGCTTTCATT.

A word on this clonotype: The junction differs from germline at one of its ends, possibly a read error. This sequence joins TRBV12-3 or TRBV12-4 and TRBJ2-1, with 8 nucleotides matching TRBD2. This CDR3 region has 14 residues. DNA of the CDR3: TGTACCAGCAGTCCAGCGGGGGACTCGGATGAGCAGTTCTTC. Protein product: CTSSPAGDSDEQFF.

This clonotype appeared a single time. Because it lacks the conserved phenylalanine or tryptophan at the end, this CDR3 is likely a read error. The genes are TRBV11-2 and TRBJ2-1; D is perhaps TRBD1 (5 bases). The CDR3 extends over 14 amino acids. The germline V gene has CDR1 SGHAT and CDR2 FQNNGV. The CDR3 bases are TGTGGCAGCAGCTTATCGAGACAGTACAATGAGCAGTTCCTC. Its translation is CGSSLSRQYNEQFL.

Details on this clonotype: Since the CDR3 does not end with the conserved phenylalanine or tryptophan, this likely comes from a read error. Because the CDR3's place on the DNA is in doubt, the DNA is left out and the CDR3 is given as listed by TCRdb. This sequence joins TRBV29-1 and TRBJ2-5; TRBD1, as called in the table, went unchecked against the DNA. Ends included, the CDR3 has 16 residues. Looked up from germline, CDR1 is SQVTM and CDR2 is ANQGSEA. CDR3 sequence reads: CSAKPYLKTGQETHYI.

For this clonotype: At one end, the junction sequence differs from germline, possibly due to a read error. The chain combines TRBV29-1 with TRBJ1-1; D uncertain. The germline V gene encodes CDR1 SQVTM and CDR2 ANQGSEA. The CDR3 sequence is 12 residues long. Here the CDR3 reads CSVMAERPEVFF. CDR3 sequence (DNA): TGCAGTGTTATGGCGGAGAGGCCTGAAGTTTTCTTT.

Notes on this clonotype: The final CDR3 position lacks the conserved phenylalanine or tryptophan, pointing to a likely read error. This chain joins TRBV4-1 and TRBJ2-3, with no clear D. V was trimmed by 1 base and J by 3 bases, leaving 8 bases between them. The CDR3 contains 14 residues. Germline-derived CDR1 and CDR2 are MGHRA and YSYEKL. The CDR3 nucleotides are TGCGCCAGCAGCCAAGCTGTCTATACAGATACGCAGTATCTT. Its protein product is CASSQAVYTDTQYL.

This clonotype was seen only once. This clone may be a read error of a much larger clone one base away. The chain uses TRBV28 and TRBJ2-1, with 7 positions matching TRBD2. Germline V gene data show CDR1 as MDHEN and CDR2 as SYDVKM. CDR3 size: 13 residues. The DNA of the CDR3 is TGTGCCACCAGTCCTAGGACTAGGAGTGAGCAGTTCTTC. Its translation is CATSPRTRSEQFF.

Worth noting for this clonotype: One end of the junction varies from germline; a read error may be responsible. This sequence joins TRBV6-5 and TRBJ2-2; D call uncertain. Germline V gene sequence: CDR1 MNHEY, CDR2 SVGAGI. This CDR3 has 11 amino acids. CDR3 region: CTSTKCGELFF. DNA of the CDR3: TGTACCAGCACCAAGTGCGGGGAGCTGTTTTTT.

A remark on this clonotype: The conserved final phenylalanine or tryptophan is absent from the CDR3, which likely points to a read error. The chain joins TRBV12-3 or TRBV12-4 to TRBJ2-7; D is uncertain. The CDR3 length is 15 residues. DNA for the CDR3: TGCGCCAGCAGTACCTCGATAGGAAGACCCTACGAGCAGTACTCC. Translating gives CASSTSIGRPYEQYS.